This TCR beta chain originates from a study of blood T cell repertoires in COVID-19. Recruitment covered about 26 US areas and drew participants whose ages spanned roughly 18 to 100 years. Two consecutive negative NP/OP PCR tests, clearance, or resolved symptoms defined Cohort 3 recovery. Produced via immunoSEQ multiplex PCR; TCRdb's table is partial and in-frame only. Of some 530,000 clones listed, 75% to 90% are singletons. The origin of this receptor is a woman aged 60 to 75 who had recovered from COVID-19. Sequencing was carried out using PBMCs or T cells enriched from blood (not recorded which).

DNA for the CDR3: TGCGCCAGCAGCCAACCCGGGACAGGGGGCGCCGAGCAGTACTTC. This encodes CASSQPGTGGAEQYF. This chain connects TRBV4-1 to TRBJ2-7; 12 positions agree with TRBD1. Germline CDR1 reads MGHRA; CDR2 reads YSYEKL. Trimming cost V 2 bases and J 6 bases; bases outside gene matches: 5. This CDR3 region has 15 residues.